This T cell receptor beta chain was retrieved from a study of blood T cell repertoires in COVID-19. TCRdb's table, derived via immunoSEQ multiplex PCR, lists solely in-frame clones and lacks some. This sample has roughly 80,000 clones, with about 81% found just once. The length of the CDR3 is 13 residues. V was clipped by 7 bases and J by 10 bases; unmatched bases: 5. This rearrangement joins TRBV12-3 or TRBV12-4 to TRBJ2-1; the match to TRBD1 covers 12 bases. The sample taken for sequencing was peripheral blood. The receptor was derived from a human donor in a cohort sampled during active COVID-19. CDR3 sequence: CASTGTGGNEQFF. The CDR3 region has the DNA TGTGCCAGCACCGGGACAGGGGGCAACGAGCAGTTCTTC.